This T cell receptor (beta chain) was obtained from a study of cytomegalovirus exposure and HLA in healthy donors. CDR3 length: 11 residues. V was trimmed by 8 bases and J by 9 bases, leaving 11 bases between them. The germline gives CDR1 ENHRY, CDR2 SYGVKD. Primers: 60 Vbeta forward and 13 Jbeta reverse. Using immunoSEQ multiplex PCR, the repertoire was profiled, and TCRdb retains in-frame clones only, with some absent. The sample consists of approximately 54,000 clones, 82% of them appearing once. The sequence was collected from a woman aged 18-30 years in good health and CMV-seronegative. Sequencing was carried out using PBMCs. This chain uses TRBV10-3 with TRBJ2-1; TRBD1 is a possible D gene (5 bases). The CDR3 bases are TGTGCCATCGCGGCGGACACTGAGCAGTTCTTC. Protein: CAIAADTEQFF.